Below are 25 T cell receptor beta chains sequenced from a single sample in a study of blood T cell repertoires in COVID-19. Clones were sequenced by immunoSEQ multiplex PCR, and TCRdb holds only the in-frame ones, with some missing. The sample has 85,000 to 90,000 clones, around 93% seen once. Source material: peripheral blood. The receptors stem from a human donor with active COVID-19. The donor label of this sample is uncertain.

The CDR3 DNA is TGCGCCAGCCATTTTGGGGGAGGAAACCTGGGGGTCGACGAGCAGTACTTC. It is translated as CASHFGGGNLGVDEQYF. The chain is built from TRBV10-2 and TRBJ2-7, with D possibly being TRBD2 (6 bases). The CDR3 is made up of 17 amino acids. Germline lookup yields CDR1 WSHSY and CDR2 SAAADI. V lost 8 bases and J lost 5, with 28 bases in between.

The chain recombines TRBV4-2 with TRBJ2-7; 10 nucleotides line up with TRBD2. Losses at the gene ends were 0 bases for V and 11 bases for J; bases not matched to a gene: 7. CDR1 is LGHNA, CDR2 YNFKEQ, per germline. This CDR3 contains 14 residues. In DNA, the CDR3 is TGTGCCAGCAGCCAAGATGGCCTAGCGGGGGAAGAGTACTTC. Residues: CASSQDGLAGEEYF.

The chain uses TRBV5-1 and TRBJ2-1, with D perhaps matching TRBD1 (5 bases). Trimming removed 6 bases at V and 5 bases at J, with 18 bases between. Germline CDR1 SGHRS, CDR2 YFSETQ. CDR3 length equals 15 residues. DNA for the CDR3: TGCGCCAGCACCCCCCCGCTGGCAGGGAACAATGAGCAGTTCTTC. Amino acids: CASTPPLAGNNEQFF.

V and J are TRBV20-1 and TRBJ2-5, with D tentatively TRBD2 (5 bases). CDR1 and CDR2 (germline): DFQATT, SNEGSKA (reference sequence). CDR3 length equals 10 residues. Trimming took off 6 bases at V and 9 bases at J, with 11 bases between the two ends. The CDR3 sequence is CSAQEEAQYF. The CDR3 coding sequence is TGCAGTGCGCAGGAGGAGGCCCAGTACTTC.

The chain joins TRBV7-2 to TRBJ1-3, with D perhaps matching TRBD1 (6 bases). The CDR3 runs 16 residues. Germline CDR1 SGHTA, CDR2 FQGNSA. V lost 3 bases, J lost 2 bases, and 14 bases lay in between. The CDR3 protein is CASSFHPGTTGNTIYF. DNA of the CDR3: TGTGCCAGCAGCTTTCACCCAGGGACAACTGGAAACACCATATATTTT.

J is TRBJ2-5 and V is TRBV5-6, with D possibly TRBD1 on 6 matching bases. The CDR3 runs 14 residues. Germline V gene sequence: CDR1 SGHDT, CDR2 YYEEEE. V was trimmed by 4 bases and J by 3 bases, leaving 13 bases between them. The chain's CDR3 is CASSTGQHEETQYF. The CDR3 DNA is TGTGCCAGCAGCACCGGACAGCATGAAGAGACCCAGTACTTC.

This chain links TRBV5-4 with TRBJ2-5, with D unclear. Germline loops: CDR1 SGHNT, CDR2 YYREEE (reference sequence). V was trimmed by 4 bases and J by 7 bases, leaving 11 bases between them. The CDR3 contains 12 residues. CDR3: CASSPFGGTQYF. The DNA of the CDR3 is TGTGCCAGCAGCCCCTTCGGTGGGACCCAGTACTTC.

The chain uses TRBV12-3 or TRBV12-4 and TRBJ1-3; no clear D gene. V dropped 8 bases and J dropped 0 bases, with 8 bases sitting between them. This CDR3 is 13 amino acids long. The CDR3 bases are TGTGCCAGCCGTCTCCCCTCTGGAAACACCATATATTTT. This gives the protein CASRLPSGNTIYF.

Only one count was recorded for this clone. V is TRBV27 and J is TRBJ1-2; 9 nucleotides align to TRBD1. From germline, CDR1 is MNHEY and CDR2 SMNVEV (reference sequence). CDR3 length: 13 residues. V trimming: 6 bases; J trimming: 4 bases; junction bases outside the gene matches: 3. The CDR3 coding sequence is TGTGCCAGCAGATCGGACAGGGGCTATGGCTACACCTTC. Protein product: CASRSDRGYGYTF.

The chain couples TRBV27 to TRBJ1-5, with 8 bases that match TRBD1. CDR3 length: 15 residues. The trim removed 8 bases at V and 8 bases at J, leaving 14 bases unmatched. Looked up from germline, CDR1 is MNHEY and CDR2 is SMNVEV (reference sequence). CDR3 sequence reads: CASSALGQGDKPQHF. The CDR3 coding sequence is TGTGCCAGCTCCGCTTTAGGACAGGGAGATAAGCCCCAGCATTTT.

The rearrangement joins TRBV19 to TRBJ2-7; the match to TRBD1 covers 7 bases. Germline V gene lookup returns CDR1 LNHDA and CDR2 SQIVND (reference sequence). The CDR3 runs to 15 residues. The trim removed 4 bases at V and 1 base at J, leaving 7 bases unmatched. The CDR3 coding sequence is TGTGCCAGTAGTACCGACAGGGTAGAATCCTACGAGCAGTACTTC. Translation: CASSTDRVESYEQYF.

The V call is TRBV6-2 or TRBV6-3, the J call TRBJ2-7, with unresolved D. V shed 0 bases and J shed 0 bases, with 6 bases lying between them. Germline CDR1 and CDR2: MNHEY and SVGEGT. The CDR3 length is 14 residues. CDR3 DNA sequence: TGTGCCAGCAGTTACTCGACAAACTCCTACGAGCAGTACTTC. Translation gives CASSYSTNSYEQYF.

Comments on this clone: The junction departs from the called germline gene at one end, perhaps through a read error. The chain is built from TRBV14 and TRBJ1-2; TRBD1 is a possible D gene (5 bases). The CDR3 has 12 residues. Germline V gene sequence: CDR1 SGHDN, CDR2 FVKESK. CDR3 in DNA: TGTGCCAGCAGCCAGACTGACAGATCTCCCTTCTTC. Protein: CASSQTDRSPFF.

The chain couples TRBV5-4 to TRBJ2-1, with D possibly TRBD2 on 6 matching bases. The V end lost 4 bases, the J end lost 5 bases, and 22 bases lay between the germline ends. Per germline, CDR1 SGHNT and CDR2 YYREEE (reference sequence). The CDR3 totals 17 residues. The CDR3 sequence: CASSRVRETLRDNEQFF. Written as DNA, the CDR3 is TGTGCCAGCAGCCGCGTCCGGGAGACCCTTCGAGACAATGAGCAGTTCTTC.

This CDR3 is CASSLNPDSSNEKLFF. The CDR3 coding sequence is TGTGCCAGCAGCTTAAATCCGGACAGTTCCAATGAAAAACTGTTTTTT. This rearrangement joins TRBV7-9 to TRBJ1-4; D possibly corresponds to TRBD1 (6 bases). The germline V gene encodes CDR1 SEHNR and CDR2 FQNEAQ (reference sequence). CDR3 length: 16 amino acids. V was trimmed by 2 bases and J by 5 bases, leaving 15 bases between them.

This clone came up a few times. The chain carries TRBV5-1 and TRBJ1-3; TRBD1 matches 8 bases. V gave up 5 bases and J gave up 4 bases; unmatched junction bases: 5. The length of the CDR3 is 14 residues. The germline V gene has CDR1 SGHRS and CDR2 YFSETQ. The CDR3 DNA sequence: TGCGCCAGCAGATCAGGGGGCACGGGAAACACCATATATTTT. Translation: CASRSGGTGNTIYF.

This chain's CDR3 is CAIRGDYEQYF. CDR3 nucleotides: TGTGCCATCAGAGGGGACTACGAGCAGTACTTC. The chain employs TRBV10-3 and TRBJ2-7, with D maybe TRBD1 (5 bases). Germline values: CDR1 ENHRY, CDR2 SYGVKD. The V and J ends lost 6 bases and 3 bases respectively, with 6 bases between them. The length of the CDR3 is 11 residues.

The V gene is TRBV6-5, the J gene TRBJ2-2; D may be TRBD2 (6 bases). Germline CDR1 MNHEY, CDR2 SVGAGI. The CDR3 covers 15 residues. V gave up 6 bases and J gave up 6 bases, with 17 bases separating them. The CDR3 reads CASSWTPGEAGELFF. Written as DNA, the CDR3 is TGTGCCAGCAGCTGGACGCCTGGGGAGGCCGGGGAGCTGTTTTTT.

The gene calls are TRBV18 and TRBJ2-5; possible D gene TRBD2, 6 bases. The V and J ends lost 6 bases and 2 bases respectively, with 16 bases between them. The length of the CDR3 is 15 residues. The V gene's germline CDR1 is KGHSH and CDR2 LQKENI. CDR3 sequence reads: CASSGVDGTQETQYF. In DNA, the CDR3 is TGTGCCAGCTCGGGGGTGGACGGGACTCAAGAGACCCAGTACTTC.

V usage is TRBV4-3 and J usage is TRBJ1-1, with D hard to call. Germline assignment: CDR1 LGHNA and CDR2 YSLEER. This CDR3 contains 13 residues. V lost 3 bases and J lost 4, with 9 bases in between. CDR3 amino acids: CASSHEVGTEAFF. The CDR3 DNA reads TGCGCCAGCAGCCATGAAGTCGGCACTGAAGCTTTCTTT.

The chain has TRBV4-2 and TRBJ2-1; tentatively, D is TRBD2 (6 bases). Trimming removed 0 bases from V and 9 bases from J, with 9 bases in between. The CDR3 sequence is 13 residues long. CDR1 is LGHNA and CDR2 is YNFKEQ in the germline V gene. CDR3 coding DNA: TGTGCCAGCAGCCAAGACTCCGGGAGTGAGCAGTTCTTC. Translating gives CASSQDSGSEQFF.

The chain joins TRBV7-9 to TRBJ1-6; D not resolved. The V gene lost 0 bases and the J gene lost 10 bases, with 19 bases spanning the gap. CDR3 length: 17 amino acids. Germline V gene lookup returns CDR1 SEHNR and CDR2 FQNEAQ (reference sequence). CDR3: CASSLAGGVGFGSPLHF. Written as DNA, the CDR3 is TGTGCCAGCAGCTTAGCGGGCGGGGTAGGGTTCGGCTCACCCCTCCACTTT.

The chain combines TRBV13 with TRBJ1-2; D is perhaps TRBD1 (6 bases). CDR3 length: 16 residues. Germline V gives CDR1 PRHDT, CDR2 FYEKMQ (reference sequence). CDR3 loop: CAMRGGQGLTSYGYTF. CDR3 nucleotides: TGTGCGATGCGGGGGGGGCAGGGCCTGACCTCCTATGGCTACACCTTC.

The chain is built from TRBV6-2 or TRBV6-3 and TRBJ1-1, with a weak D call TRBD1 (5 bases). V was shortened by 5 bases and J by 2 bases, with 18 bases between the two germline ends. The length of the CDR3 is 16 residues. The germline V gene has CDR1 MNHEY and CDR2 SVGEGT. CDR3 sequence (DNA): TGTGCCAGCAGTCGCAACTTACAGGAGATCAACACTGAAGCTTTCTTT. This translates into CASSRNLQEINTEAFF.

This chain uses TRBV7-9 with TRBJ1-6; D remains unclear. V was trimmed by 1 base and J by 10 bases, leaving 5 bases between them. This CDR3 comprises 12 residues. Germline CDR1 is SEHNR and CDR2 is FQNEAQ (reference sequence). CDR3 bases: TGTGCCAGCAGCTTAGGAGCCTCACCCCTCCACTTT. As protein: CASSLGASPLHF.